This T cell receptor (beta chain) was sequenced during a study of blood T cell repertoires in COVID-19. In its sample, this clone was seen a few times. The method was immunoSEQ multiplex PCR; TCRdb's version includes in-frame clones alone and lacks a portion of them. This table has some 38,000 clones, around 70% appearing once. The clonotype originates from a man between 65 and 85 years old with COVID-19, enrolled during active disease. The sequenced sample consisted of peripheral blood.

DNA of the CDR3: TGTGCCAGCAGCTTGGTACTAGCGGAGTACAATGAGCAGTTCTTC. Translating gives CASSLVLAEYNEQFF. The rearrangement links TRBV5-4 to TRBJ2-1, with 8 bases identical to TRBD2. Germline V lookup: CDR1 SGHNT, CDR2 YYREEE (reference sequence). The CDR3 is 15 residues long. V dropped 0 bases and J dropped 4; count of bases not matched to a gene: 3.